Each of the 25 T cell receptor beta chains below was sequenced from the same sample in a study of cytomegalovirus exposure and HLA in healthy donors (dated by TCRdb to 2017 to 2019). Preparation of the library involved the immunoSEQ multiplex PCR assay. For the multiplex PCR, a mixture combining 60 forward primers for TCR Vbeta segments and 13 reverse primers for TCR Jbeta segments was used. TCRdb re-hosts the immuneACCESS table, in-frame sequences only. Its copies lack some clones; in the studies checked, an unresolved V gene accounts for under half of them, and the cause for the rest is not known. This sample lists approximately 150,000 clones; roughly 80% were detected once. Around 7.2% of the sample is in the top ten clones. What was sequenced was PBMCs. These TCRs come from a man aged 25 to 40 in good health and CMV-seropositive.

About this clone itself: The conserved phenylalanine or tryptophan is not found at the CDR3 terminus, so this likely reflects a read error. The rearrangement uses TRBV6-5 and TRBJ1-2; TRBD1 agrees at 7 bases. Germline V gene data show CDR1 as MNHEY and CDR2 as SVGAGI. CDR3 length: 15 amino acids. V dropped 2 bases and J dropped 5; count of bases not matched to a gene: 8. CDR3 DNA: TGTGCCAGCAGTTACCCTACAGGGGTCGGGTATGGCTACACCATC. As protein: CASSYPTGVGYGYTI.

V and J are TRBV4-1 and TRBJ1-1, with D possibly TRBD1 on 6 matching bases. The CDR3 extends over 17 amino acids. Germline CDR1 is MGHRA and CDR2 is YSYEKL. The V gene lost 1 base and the J gene lost 0 bases, with 15 bases spanning the gap. The CDR3 loop is CASSQVGARKLNTEAFF. CDR3 in DNA: TGCGCCAGCAGCCAAGTGGGGGCGAGGAAGTTGAACACTGAAGCTTTCTTT.

V is TRBV19 and J is TRBJ2-2; D unclear. Germline values: CDR1 LNHDA, CDR2 SQIVND (reference sequence). Trimming took 8 bases from V and 1 from J, leaving 8 bases between them. The CDR3 covers 13 residues. In nucleotides, the CDR3 is TGTGCCAGTCGCAACAGGAACACCGGGGAGCTGTTTTTT. It codes for CASRNRNTGELFF.

The CDR3 DNA reads TGTGCCAGCAGTCCCCTAGCGGGGGCCTACGAGCAGTACTTC. Amino acid sequence: CASSPLAGAYEQYF. The chain is built from TRBV6-1 and TRBJ2-7; 10 bases align to TRBD2. Germline CDR1 is MNHNS and CDR2 is SASEGT. The V and J ends lost 5 bases and 2 bases, in that order; junction bases with no gene match: 3. The CDR3 length is 14 residues.

The chain is built from TRBV29-1 and TRBJ2-2; 7 positions match TRBD1. CDR1 SQVTM and CDR2 ANQGSEA come from the germline V gene. V gave up 8 bases and J gave up 4 bases; unmatched junction bases: 4. The CDR3 is 12 amino acids. CDR3 protein: CSTRQGTGELFF. The CDR3 DNA is TGCAGCACGAGACAGGGCACCGGGGAGCTGTTTTTT.

The gene calls are TRBV19 and TRBJ2-3; D may be TRBD2 (5 bases). The CDR3 totals 13 residues. The germline V gene has CDR1 LNHDA and CDR2 SQIVND (reference sequence). V lost 5 bases and J 5 bases, leaving 11 bases between the germline ends. The CDR3 bases are TGTGCCAGTAGTCTACTAGAGAGAGATACGCAGTATTTT. Amino acids: CASSLLERDTQYF.

This chain joins TRBV7-9 and TRBJ1-3; 12 nucleotides line up with TRBD1. The CDR3 totals 16 residues. V gave up 3 bases and J gave up 4 bases; unmatched junction bases: 4. Germline CDR1 is SEHNR and CDR2 is FQNEAQ (reference sequence). The CDR3 DNA reads as TGTGCCAGCAGCTTCCGGGACAGGGGGCTCGGAAACACCATATATTTT. Amino acids: CASSFRDRGLGNTIYF. Full variable domain (rest looked up from reference TRBV7-9 and TRBJ1-3): DTGVSQNPRHKITKRGQNVTFRCDPISEHNRLYWYRQTLGQGPEFLTYFQNEAQLEKSRLLSDRFSAERPKGSFSTLEIQRTEQGDSAMYLCASSFRDRGLGNTIYFGEGSWLTVV.

This rearrangement joins TRBV7-2 to TRBJ2-7; 8 nucleotides line up with TRBD1. V lost 4 bases to trimming and J lost 0 bases; unmatched junction nucleotides: 2. CDR3 length equals 14 residues. Germline-derived CDR1 and CDR2 are SGHTA and FQGNSA. This CDR3 is CASSYGQGSYEQYF. The CDR3 DNA is TGTGCCAGCAGCTATGGACAGGGCTCCTACGAGCAGTACTTC. Supplemented by reference TRBV7-2 and TRBJ2-7, the full variable domain reads GAGVSQSPSNKVTEKGKDVELRCDPISGHTALYWYRQSLGQGLEFLIYFQGNSAPDKSGLPSDRFSAERTGGSVSTLTIQRTQQEDSAVYLCASSYGQGSYEQYFGPGTRLTVT.

The chain carries TRBV5-4 and TRBJ2-1, with 8 bases that match TRBD2. V trimming: 4 bases; J trimming: 7 bases; junction bases outside the gene matches: 10. The CDR3 totals 15 residues. Germline CDR1 is SGHNT and CDR2 is YYREEE (reference sequence). Here the CDR3 reads CASSPGGGGRNEQFF. CDR3 DNA sequence: TGTGCCAGCAGCCCCGGGGGGGGAGGACGGAATGAGCAGTTCTTC.

The V and J genes are TRBV10-1 and TRBJ2-2; perhaps TRBD1 as D (5 bases). V was pared by 8 bases and J by 1 base, with 8 bases between. Germline V gene lookup returns CDR1 WNHNN and CDR2 SYGVQD (reference sequence). CDR3 size: 13 residues. This CDR3 is CASHDRNTGELFF. The CDR3 nucleotides read TGCGCCAGCCACGACAGGAACACCGGGGAGCTGTTTTTT.

There are a few counts of this clone. The chain couples TRBV2 to TRBJ2-1, with 11 positions matching TRBD2. The CDR3 extends over 15 amino acids. CDR1 and CDR2 from the germline V gene are SNHLY and FYNNEI. The junction had 1 base not matched to a gene; V was cut back by 4 bases and J by 2 bases. The CDR3 sequence: CASSVGLAAYNEQFF. CDR3 in DNA: TGTGCCAGCAGTGTGGGACTAGCGGCCTACAATGAGCAGTTCTTC.

V gene TRBV5-1 combines with J gene TRBJ2-7; the D gene is possibly TRBD1 (6 bases). V was pared by 4 bases and J by 6 bases, with 14 bases between. Germline values: CDR1 SGHRS, CDR2 YFSETQ. This CDR3 is built from 13 residues. In nucleotides, the CDR3 is TGCGCCAGCAGCGCGAGCGTAGGGGGCGAGCAGTACTTC. It specifies CASSASVGGEQYF.

The genes are TRBV5-6 and TRBJ2-1; 9 nucleotides agree with TRBD1. CDR3 size: 15 residues. V shed 4 bases, J shed 2 bases, and the junction held 4 bases outside the gene matches. Germline lookup yields CDR1 SGHDT and CDR2 YYEEEE. CDR3 in DNA: TGTGCCAGCAGCAGGGACAGGGAGCCCTACAATGAGCAGTTCTTC. It specifies CASSRDREPYNEQFF.

This chain uses TRBV4-1 with TRBJ1-6, with no clear D. V was shortened by 0 bases and J by 0 bases, with 6 bases between the two germline ends. The CDR3 is 16 residues long. Germline-derived CDR1 and CDR2 are MGHRA and YSYEKL. The CDR3 reads CASSQDKSSYNSPLHF. The CDR3 nucleotides read TGCGCCAGCAGCCAAGACAAGAGCTCCTATAATTCACCCCTCCACTTT.

V and J are TRBV6-1 and TRBJ1-2; TRBD1 might be the D (6 bases). Germline-derived CDR1 and CDR2 are MNHNS and SASEGT. The ends were cut back, 6 bases at V and 8 bases at J, with 13 bases in the middle. CDR3 size: 12 residues. The CDR3 region is CASRFRGSGYTF. For the CDR3, the DNA is TGTGCCAGCAGGTTCAGGGGATCGGGCTACACCTTC.

The chain uses TRBV10-2 and TRBJ2-5; 7 bases are shared with TRBD1. The J call may be incorrect, as the DNA end agrees better with TRBJ2-7. CDR3 length: 15 amino acids. Germline assignment: CDR1 WSHSY and CDR2 SAAADI. DNA for the CDR3: TGCGCCAGCAGTGAGGACAGGGCCGGCTCCTACGAGCAGTACTTC. Amino acid sequence: CASSEDRAGSYEQYF.

The V call is TRBV27, the J call TRBJ2-1; TRBD2 is a possible D gene (5 bases). There are 11 residues in the CDR3. Germline assignment: CDR1 MNHEY and CDR2 SMNVEV (reference sequence). Deletions cut 6 bases from V and 11 bases from J, with 11 bases between. The CDR3 DNA reads TGTGCCAGCAGCTCACTAGAAAAGCAGTTCTTC. Residues: CASSSLEKQFF.

The gene calls are TRBV28 and TRBJ2-7; 10 nucleotides agree with TRBD1. The germline V gene encodes CDR1 MDHEN and CDR2 SYDVKM. The CDR3 runs to 14 residues. After removal of 5 bases from V and 3 bases from J, the junction contained 4 bases not matched to a gene. The CDR3 region has the DNA TGTGCCAGCAGTCCCGGGACAGGGGACTACGAGCAGTACTTC. It encodes CASSPGTGDYEQYF.

CDR3 sequence reads: CASRTGVYQPQHF. CDR3 nucleotide sequence: TGTGCCAGTAGAACAGGGGTATATCAGCCCCAGCATTTT. The chain uses TRBV19 and TRBJ1-5, with TRBD1 matching 7 bases. Germline V gives CDR1 LNHDA, CDR2 SQIVND (reference sequence). J gave up 5 bases and V 6 bases, and 4 bases lay outside the gene matches. CDR3 length: 13 residues.

This clone was seen a handful of times. The chain uses TRBV5-5 and TRBJ1-1; D is unclear. This CDR3 comprises 14 residues. With 3 bases removed from V and 1 base from J, the gap between germline ends came to 10 bases. CDR1 and CDR2 from the germline V gene are SGHKS and YYEKEE (reference sequence). CDR3: CASSYGTGNTEAFF. CDR3 nucleotide sequence: TGTGCCAGCAGCTATGGCACGGGGAACACTGAAGCTTTCTTT.

CDR3: CASSLSARGQGYGYTF. The CDR3 DNA reads TGTGCCAGCAGCTTGTCTGCCAGGGGGCAGGGCTATGGCTACACCTTC. This chain connects TRBV5-4 to TRBJ1-2; 8 bases map to TRBD1. V dropped 1 base and J dropped 4; count of bases not matched to a gene: 9. The CDR3 extends over 16 amino acids. Germline assignment: CDR1 SGHNT and CDR2 YYREEE (reference sequence).

The J gene is TRBJ1-3, the V gene TRBV9; D is ambiguous. This CDR3 is 14 amino acids long. CDR1 is SGDLS, CDR2 YYNGEE, per germline. V gave up 4 bases and J gave up 3 bases, with 11 bases separating them. CDR3 protein: CASSLSNGGNTIYF. The CDR3 DNA follows: TGTGCCAGCAGCTTATCAAACGGTGGAAACACCATATATTTT.

The rearrangement links TRBV5-6 to TRBJ1-1; no clear D. The V end was cut by 5 bases, the J end by 1 base, with 9 bases between. This CDR3 has 13 residues. Germline assignment: CDR1 SGHDT and CDR2 YYEEEE. CDR3 residues: CASRLSSNTEAFF. The CDR3 nucleotides read TGTGCCAGCAGGTTGTCGTCGAACACTGAAGCTTTCTTT.

This chain links TRBV6-9 with TRBJ2-2; a weak D match, TRBD1 (6 bases). This CDR3 is built from 18 residues. The V end was cut by 7 bases, the J end by 2 bases, with 23 bases between. Per germline, CDR1 MNHGY and CDR2 SVAAGI. As DNA, the CDR3 is TGTGCCAGCATCTTAACAGGGCCCACGGGGCCTAACACCGGGGAGCTGTTTTTT. Translating gives CASILTGPTGPNTGELFF.

The rearrangement uses TRBV11-2 and TRBJ2-2; 7 bases match TRBD2. CDR3 size: 14 residues. Germline V CDR1 and CDR2: SGHAT, FQNNGV. Losses at the gene ends were 3 bases for V and 6 bases for J; bases not matched to a gene: 4. CDR3 sequence (DNA): TGTGCCAGCAGCTTGGGGGGGTTGGCCGGGGAGCTGTTTTTT. Translating it yields CASSLGGLAGELFF.